One and the same sample provided the 2 T cell receptor beta chains below, sequenced in a study of cytomegalovirus exposure and HLA in healthy donors. Use of 60 Vbeta and 13 Jbeta primers characterized the PCR. The method was immunoSEQ multiplex PCR; TCRdb's version includes in-frame clones alone and lacks a portion of them. The sample has 100,000 to 150,000 clones, around 77% seen once. The sequenced sample consisted of PBMCs. The receptors stem from a woman aged 40 to 50 in good health and CMV-seropositive.

This chain joins TRBV6-5 and TRBJ1-2, with 7 bases fitting TRBD1. The CDR3 is 14 residues long. Germline CDR1 is MNHEY and CDR2 is SVGAGI. V gave up 2 bases and J gave up 8 bases; unmatched junction bases: 8. The CDR3 region is CASSYRQGIGGYTF. The CDR3 nucleotides are TGTGCCAGCAGTTACCGACAGGGAATAGGCGGCTACACCTTC.

This clone was detected once. The J gene is TRBJ2-3, the V gene TRBV27; D unresolved. The CDR3 length is 12 residues. Germline CDR1 and CDR2: MNHEY and SMNVEV (reference sequence). V lost 5 bases, J lost 10 bases, and 13 bases lay in between. The CDR3 region is CASSPTRQAQYF. The CDR3 DNA reads as TGTGCCAGCAGTCCTACAAGGCAGGCGCAGTATTTT.